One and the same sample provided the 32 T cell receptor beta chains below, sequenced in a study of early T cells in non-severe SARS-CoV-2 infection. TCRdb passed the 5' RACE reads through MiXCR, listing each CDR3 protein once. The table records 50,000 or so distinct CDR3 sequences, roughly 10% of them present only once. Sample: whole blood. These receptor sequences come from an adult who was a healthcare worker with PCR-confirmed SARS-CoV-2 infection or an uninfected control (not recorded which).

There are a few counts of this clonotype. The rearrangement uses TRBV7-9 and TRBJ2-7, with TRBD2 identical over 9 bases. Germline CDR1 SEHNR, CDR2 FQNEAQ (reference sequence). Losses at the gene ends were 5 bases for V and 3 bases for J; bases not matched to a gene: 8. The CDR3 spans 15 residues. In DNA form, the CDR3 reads TGTGCCAGCAGCCTGGCTGGTAGCGGGAGCTACGAGCAGTACTTC. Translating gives CASSLAGSGSYEQYF.

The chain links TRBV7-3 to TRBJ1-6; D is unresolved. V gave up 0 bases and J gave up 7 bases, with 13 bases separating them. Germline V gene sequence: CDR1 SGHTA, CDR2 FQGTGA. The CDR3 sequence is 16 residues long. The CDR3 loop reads CASSLTERTENSPLHF. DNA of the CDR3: TGTGCCAGCAGCTTAACGGAACGGACGGAGAATTCACCCCTCCACTTT. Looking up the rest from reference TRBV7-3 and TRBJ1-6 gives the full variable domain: GAGVSQTPSNKVTEKGKYVELRCDPISGHTALYWYRQSLGQGPEFLIYFQGTGAADDSGLPNDRFFAVRPEGSVSTLKIQRTERGDSAVYLCASSLTERTENSPLHFGNGTRLTVT.

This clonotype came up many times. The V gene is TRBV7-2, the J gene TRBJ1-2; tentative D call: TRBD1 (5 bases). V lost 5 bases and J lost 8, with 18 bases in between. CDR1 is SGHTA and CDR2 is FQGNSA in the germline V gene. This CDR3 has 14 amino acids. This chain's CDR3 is CASSLTTGFGGYTF. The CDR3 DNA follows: TGTGCCAGCAGCCTAACCACAGGTTTCGGGGGCTACACCTTC.

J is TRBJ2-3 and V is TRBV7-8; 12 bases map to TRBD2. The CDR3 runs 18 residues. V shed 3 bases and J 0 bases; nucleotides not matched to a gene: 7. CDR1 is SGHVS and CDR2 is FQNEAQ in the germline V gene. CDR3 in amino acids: CASSLRLAGEWSTDTQYF. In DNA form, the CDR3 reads TGTGCCAGCAGCTTGCGACTAGCGGGAGAGTGGAGCACAGATACGCAGTATTTT.

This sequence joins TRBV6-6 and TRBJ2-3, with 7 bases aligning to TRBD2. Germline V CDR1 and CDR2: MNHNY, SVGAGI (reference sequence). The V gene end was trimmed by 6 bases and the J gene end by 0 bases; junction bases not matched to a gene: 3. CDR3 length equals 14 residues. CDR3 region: CASRPGGSTDTQYF. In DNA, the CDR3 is TGTGCCAGCAGACCGGGGGGTAGCACAGATACGCAGTATTTT.

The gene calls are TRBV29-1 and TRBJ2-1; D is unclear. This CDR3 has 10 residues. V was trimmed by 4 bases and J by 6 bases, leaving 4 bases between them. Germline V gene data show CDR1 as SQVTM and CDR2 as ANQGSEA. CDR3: CSVGANEQFF. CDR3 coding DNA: TGCAGCGTTGGGGCCAATGAGCAGTTCTTC.

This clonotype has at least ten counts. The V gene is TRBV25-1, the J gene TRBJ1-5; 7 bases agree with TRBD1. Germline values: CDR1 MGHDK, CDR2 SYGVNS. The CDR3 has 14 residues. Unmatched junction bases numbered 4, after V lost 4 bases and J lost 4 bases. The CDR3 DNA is TGTGCCAGCAGTGGACAGGGTTTTAATCAGCCCCAGCATTTT. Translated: CASSGQGFNQPQHF.

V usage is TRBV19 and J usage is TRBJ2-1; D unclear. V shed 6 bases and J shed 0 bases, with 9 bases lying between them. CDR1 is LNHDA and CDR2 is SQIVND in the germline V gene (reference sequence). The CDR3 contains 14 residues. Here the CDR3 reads CASRPQSSYNEQFF. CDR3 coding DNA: TGTGCCAGTAGGCCCCAGAGCTCCTACAATGAGCAGTTCTTC.

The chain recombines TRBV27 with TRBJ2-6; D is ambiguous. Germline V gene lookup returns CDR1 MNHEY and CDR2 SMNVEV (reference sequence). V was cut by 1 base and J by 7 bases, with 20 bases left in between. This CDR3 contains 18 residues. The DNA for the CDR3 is TGTGCCAGCAGTTTATTCCCCTTCAACACGGCCTTCGCCAACGTCCTGACTTTC. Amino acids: CASSLFPFNTAFANVLTF.

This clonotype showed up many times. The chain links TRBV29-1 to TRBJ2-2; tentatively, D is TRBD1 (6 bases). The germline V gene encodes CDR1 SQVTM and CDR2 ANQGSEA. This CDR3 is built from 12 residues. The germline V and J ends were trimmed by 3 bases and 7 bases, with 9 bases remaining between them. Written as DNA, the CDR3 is TGCAGCGTTGACAGGGGAAGCGGGGAGCTGTTTTTT. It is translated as CSVDRGSGELFF.

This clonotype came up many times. The CDR3 spells CASSQGDTRSEQYF. The CDR3 DNA reads as TGTGCCAGCAGCCAAGGGGACACGCGAAGCGAGCAGTACTTC. This chain links TRBV3-1 with TRBJ2-7, with D possibly matching TRBD1 (6 bases). The CDR3 consists of 14 residues. Germline V gene lookup returns CDR1 LGHDT and CDR2 YNNKEL (reference sequence). V lost 1 base and J lost 6, with 13 bases in between.

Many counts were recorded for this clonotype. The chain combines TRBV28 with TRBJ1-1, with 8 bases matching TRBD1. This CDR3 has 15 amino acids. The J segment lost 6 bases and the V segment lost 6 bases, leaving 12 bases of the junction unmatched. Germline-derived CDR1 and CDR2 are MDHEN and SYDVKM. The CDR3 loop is CASSATLGQGAEAFF. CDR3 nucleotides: TGTGCCAGCAGCGCCACCCTCGGACAGGGCGCTGAAGCTTTCTTT.

CDR3 sequence: CASSLATGRSPLHF. The CDR3 bases are TGTGCCAGCAGTTTGGCTACGGGTCGTTCACCCCTCCACTTT. This rearrangement joins TRBV12-3 or TRBV12-4 to TRBJ1-6; D ambiguous. CDR3 size: 14 residues. Between the trimmed V and J ends, which lost 3 bases and 9 bases, there was a span of 12 bases.

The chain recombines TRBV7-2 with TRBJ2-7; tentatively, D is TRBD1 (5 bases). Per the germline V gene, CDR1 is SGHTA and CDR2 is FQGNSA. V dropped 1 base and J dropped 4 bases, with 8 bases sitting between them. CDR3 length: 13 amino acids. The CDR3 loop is CASSLVGQYEQYF. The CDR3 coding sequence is TGTGCCAGCAGCTTAGTGGGGCAATACGAGCAGTACTTC.

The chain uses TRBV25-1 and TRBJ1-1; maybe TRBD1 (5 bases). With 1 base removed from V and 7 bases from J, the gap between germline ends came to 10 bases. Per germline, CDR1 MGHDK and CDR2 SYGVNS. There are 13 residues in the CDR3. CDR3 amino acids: CASSEWGRGEAFF. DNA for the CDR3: TGTGCCAGCAGTGAATGGGGAAGGGGTGAAGCTTTCTTT.

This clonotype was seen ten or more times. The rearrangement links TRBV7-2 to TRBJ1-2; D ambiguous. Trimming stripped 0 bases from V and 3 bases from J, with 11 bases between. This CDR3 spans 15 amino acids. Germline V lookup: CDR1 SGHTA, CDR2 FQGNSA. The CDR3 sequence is CASSLAQRPDYGYTF. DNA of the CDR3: TGTGCCAGCAGCTTAGCGCAAAGGCCGGACTATGGCTACACCTTC.

The CDR3 sequence is CASSLSRGGTDTQYF. CDR3 nucleotides: TGTGCCAGCAGTTTGTCCAGGGGTGGCACAGATACGCAGTATTTT. The V gene is TRBV28, the J gene TRBJ2-3; D is perhaps TRBD1 (6 bases). V gave up 3 bases and J gave up 1 base, with 11 bases separating them. The length of the CDR3 is 15 residues. Germline V gives CDR1 MDHEN, CDR2 SYDVKM.

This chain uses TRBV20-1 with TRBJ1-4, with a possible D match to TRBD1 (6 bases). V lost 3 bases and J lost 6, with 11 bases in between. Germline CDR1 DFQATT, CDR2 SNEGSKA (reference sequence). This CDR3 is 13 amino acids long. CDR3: CSASLRTDEKLFF. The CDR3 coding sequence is TGCAGTGCTAGCTTGAGGACAGATGAAAAACTGTTTTTT.

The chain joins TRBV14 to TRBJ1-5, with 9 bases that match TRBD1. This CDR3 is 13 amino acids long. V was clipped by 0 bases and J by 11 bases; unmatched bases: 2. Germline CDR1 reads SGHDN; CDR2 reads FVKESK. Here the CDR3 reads CASSQDWTGAQHF. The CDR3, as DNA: TGTGCCAGCAGCCAAGACTGGACAGGGGCCCAGCATTTT.

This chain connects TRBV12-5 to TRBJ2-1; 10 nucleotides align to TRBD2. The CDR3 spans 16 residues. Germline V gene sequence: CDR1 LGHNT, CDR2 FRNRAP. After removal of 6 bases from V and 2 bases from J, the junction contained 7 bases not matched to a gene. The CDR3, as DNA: TGTGCTAGTGGGGCTCCTAGCGGGAGCCCCTACAATGAGCAGTTCTTC. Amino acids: CASGAPSGSPYNEQFF.

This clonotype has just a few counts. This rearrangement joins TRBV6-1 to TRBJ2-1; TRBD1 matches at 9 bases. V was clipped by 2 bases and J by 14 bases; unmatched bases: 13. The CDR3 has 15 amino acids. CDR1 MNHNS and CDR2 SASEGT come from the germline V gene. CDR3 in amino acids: CASSEKGTGRLREFF. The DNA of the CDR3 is TGTGCCAGCAGTGAAAAGGGGACAGGGCGCCTAAGGGAGTTCTTC.

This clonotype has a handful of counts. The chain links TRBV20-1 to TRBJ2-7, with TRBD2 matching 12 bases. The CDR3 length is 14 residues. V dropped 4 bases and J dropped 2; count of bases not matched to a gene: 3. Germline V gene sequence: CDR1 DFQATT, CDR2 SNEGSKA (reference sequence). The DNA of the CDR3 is TGCAGTGCTACCCGACTAGCGGGGGCCTACGAGCAGTACTTC. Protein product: CSATRLAGAYEQYF.

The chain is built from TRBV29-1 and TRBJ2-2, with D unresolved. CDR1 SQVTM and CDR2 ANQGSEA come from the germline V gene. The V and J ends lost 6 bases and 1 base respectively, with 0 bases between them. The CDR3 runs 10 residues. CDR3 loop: CSVNTGELFF. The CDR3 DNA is TGCAGCGTGAACACCGGGGAGCTGTTTTTT.

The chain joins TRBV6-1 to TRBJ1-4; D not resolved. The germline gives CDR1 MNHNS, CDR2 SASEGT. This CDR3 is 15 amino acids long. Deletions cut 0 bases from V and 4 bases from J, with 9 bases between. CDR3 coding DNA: TGTGCCAGCAGTGAAGCCACGACTATTAATGAAAAACTGTTTTTT. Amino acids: CASSEATTINEKLFF.

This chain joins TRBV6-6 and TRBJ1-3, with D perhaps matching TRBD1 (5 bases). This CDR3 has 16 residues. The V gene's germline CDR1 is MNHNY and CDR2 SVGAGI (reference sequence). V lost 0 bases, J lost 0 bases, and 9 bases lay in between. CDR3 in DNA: TGTGCCAGCAGTTACTCAGACAGAAGCTCTGGAAACACCATATATTTT. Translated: CASSYSDRSSGNTIYF.

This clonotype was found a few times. In nucleotides, the CDR3 is TGTGCCAGCAGCTTAGCGGAGGGGGAGCCCAACCACACCGGGGAGCTGTTTTTT. It is translated as CASSLAEGEPNHTGELFF. The V and J genes are TRBV7-2 and TRBJ2-2; D possibly matches TRBD1 or TRBD2 (6 bases each). Germline V CDR1 and CDR2: SGHTA, FQGNSA. Trimming took 0 bases from V and 3 from J, leaving 17 bases between them. This CDR3 comprises 18 residues.

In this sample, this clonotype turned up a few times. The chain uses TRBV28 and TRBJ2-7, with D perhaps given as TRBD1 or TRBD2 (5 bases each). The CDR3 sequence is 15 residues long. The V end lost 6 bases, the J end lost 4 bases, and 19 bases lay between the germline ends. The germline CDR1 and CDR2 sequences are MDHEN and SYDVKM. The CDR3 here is CASSSLGVIAYEQYF. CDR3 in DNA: TGTGCCAGCAGCTCCCTGGGGGTTATAGCATACGAGCAGTACTTC.

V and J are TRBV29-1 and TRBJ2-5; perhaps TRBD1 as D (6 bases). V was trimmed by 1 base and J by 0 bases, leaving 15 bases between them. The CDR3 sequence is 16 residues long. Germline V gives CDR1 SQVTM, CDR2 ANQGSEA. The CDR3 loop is CSVEGLPGHHQETQYF. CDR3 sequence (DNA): TGCAGCGTTGAAGGACTCCCGGGACACCACCAAGAGACCCAGTACTTC.

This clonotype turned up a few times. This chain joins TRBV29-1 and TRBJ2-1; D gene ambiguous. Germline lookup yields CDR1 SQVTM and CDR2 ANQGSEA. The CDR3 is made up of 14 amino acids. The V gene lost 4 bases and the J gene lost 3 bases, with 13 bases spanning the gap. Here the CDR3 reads CSVVRHGIYNEQFF. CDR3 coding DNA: TGCAGCGTTGTGCGACACGGAATCTACAATGAGCAGTTCTTC.

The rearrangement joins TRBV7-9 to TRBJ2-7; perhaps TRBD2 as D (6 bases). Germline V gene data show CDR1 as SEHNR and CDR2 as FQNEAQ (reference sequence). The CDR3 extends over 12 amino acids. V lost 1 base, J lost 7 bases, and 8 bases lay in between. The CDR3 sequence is CASSLVGREQYF. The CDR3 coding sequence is TGTGCCAGCAGCTTAGTAGGGAGGGAGCAGTACTTC. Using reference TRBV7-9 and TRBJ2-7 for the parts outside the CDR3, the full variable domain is DTGVSQNPRHKITKRGQNVTFRCDPISEHNRLYWYRQTLGQGPEFLTYFQNEAQLEKSRLLSDRFSAERPKGSFSTLEIQRTEQGDSAMYLCASSLVGREQYFGPGTRLTVT.

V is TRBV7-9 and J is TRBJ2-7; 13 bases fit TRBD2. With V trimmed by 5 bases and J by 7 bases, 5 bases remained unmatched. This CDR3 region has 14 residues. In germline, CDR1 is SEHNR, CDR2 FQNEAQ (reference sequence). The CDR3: CASSHRLAGGEQYF. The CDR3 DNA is TGTGCCAGCAGCCATCGACTAGCGGGAGGAGAGCAGTACTTC.

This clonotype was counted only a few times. The chain's CDR3 is CASSYSNRLHGNQPQHF. CDR3 nucleotide sequence: TGTGCCAGCAGTTACTCGAATCGCCTCCATGGCAATCAGCCCCAGCATTTT. The rearrangement uses TRBV6-6 and TRBJ1-5, with D uncertain. In germline, CDR1 is MNHNY, CDR2 SVGAGI (reference sequence). V was trimmed by 0 bases and J by 2 bases, leaving 14 bases between them. This CDR3 comprises 17 residues.